This T cell receptor (beta chain) was captured in a study of cytomegalovirus exposure and HLA in healthy donors. Vbeta (60) and Jbeta (13) primers were used in the PCR. Clones were sequenced by immunoSEQ multiplex PCR, and TCRdb holds only the in-frame ones, with some missing. The sample lists 50,000 to 80,000 clones; around 74% were seen once. The table lists this clone with a few counts. Germline V lookup: CDR1 SGHVS, CDR2 FNYEAQ. The CDR3 has 19 residues. The germline V and J ends were trimmed by 5 bases and 3 bases, with 23 bases remaining between them. Material: PBMCs. This clonotype was obtained from a male donor in good health and CMV-seropositive. J is TRBJ2-6 and V is TRBV7-6, with a weak D call TRBD1 (5 bases). The CDR3 DNA reads as TGTGCCAGCAGCCTTAGGATAGGACACGGTCCGCGTGGGGCCAACGTCCTGACTTTC. Translating gives CASSLRIGHGPRGANVLTF. Drawing the rest from reference TRBV7-6 and TRBJ2-6, the complete variable domain is GAGVSQSPRYKVTKRGQDVALRCDPISGHVSLYWYRQALGQGPEFLTYFNYEAQQDKSGLPNDRFSAERPEGSISTLTIQRTEQRDSAMYRCASSLRIGHGPRGANVLTFGAGSRLTVL.